This TCR beta chain came from a study of siplizumab effects on memory and regulatory T cells. The study, taken as a whole, reports: Alloreactive sequences traceable to unstimulated CD4+ memory cells declined significantly under siplizumab. Naive T cells apparently outstripped memory cells in diversity and seemed major alloresponse contributors.

Assay: immunoSEQ multiplex PCR; the TCRdb copy retains only in-frame clones and omits some. The data show about 100,000 clones, with 80% to 95% seen just once and 0.14% to 0.15% held by the top ten. To note about this clone: The antigen is not known.

CDR3 size: 14 residues. V shed 4 bases and J 4 bases; nucleotides not matched to a gene: 4. In germline, CDR1 is SGDLS, CDR2 YYNGEE. V and J are TRBV9 and TRBJ2-3, with TRBD1 matching 9 bases. What was sequenced was CD4+ T cells sorted from blood. The sequence came from a human donor in good health. The CDR3 sequence: CASSPTGGADTQYF. In nucleotides, the CDR3 is TGTGCCAGCAGCCCAACAGGGGGCGCAGATACGCAGTATTTT.